The 21 T cell receptor beta chains in this list originate from one sample, sequenced in a study of glioma-infiltrating T cells after dendritic cell vaccination. Time point specified: after dendritic cell vaccination, including at tumor progression/relapse. Measured with immunoSEQ multiplex PCR; TCRdb has only the in-frame clones, and not every one. This sample yields about 94,000 clones, of which around 80% are seen a single time; roughly 5.5% belongs to the top ten. The input for sequencing was blood, taken after dendritic cell vaccination. These TCRs come from a human donor with glioblastoma.

The chain combines TRBV2 with TRBJ2-7; D ambiguous. V was pared by 3 bases and J by 5 bases, with 17 bases between. CDR3 length: 15 residues. Per the germline V gene, CDR1 is SNHLY and CDR2 is FYNNEI. CDR3 residues: CASSDDLPKSDEQYF. The CDR3 nucleotides are TGTGCCAGCAGTGATGACCTCCCTAAAAGCGACGAGCAGTACTTC.

V usage is TRBV18 and J usage is TRBJ2-7, with 7 bases lining up with TRBD1. The CDR3 contains 13 residues. Germline loops: CDR1 KGHSH, CDR2 LQKENI. V trimming: 3 bases; J trimming: 6 bases; junction bases outside the gene matches: 5. CDR3 amino acids: CASSPRTGPEQYF. The CDR3 DNA reads as TGTGCCAGCTCACCCAGGACAGGTCCCGAGCAGTACTTC.

This clone was observed a handful of times. The J gene is TRBJ2-4, the V gene TRBV5-1, with 9 bases fitting TRBD2. CDR1 is SGHRS, CDR2 YFSETQ, per germline. V lost 0 bases to trimming and J lost 3 bases; unmatched junction nucleotides: 4. CDR3 length equals 16 residues. CDR3 region: CASSLVLAGYKNIQYF. The CDR3 region has the DNA TGCGCCAGCAGCTTGGTCCTAGCGGGGTACAAAAACATTCAGTACTTC.

This clone was seen just once. CDR3 amino acids: CASRGTDLTNYGYTF. In DNA, the CDR3 is TGTGCCAGCAGAGGGACAGATCTCACTAACTATGGCTACACCTTC. This rearrangement joins TRBV27 to TRBJ1-2, with 7 bases that match TRBD1. Germline V gives CDR1 MNHEY, CDR2 SMNVEV (reference sequence). The CDR3 is 15 amino acids. V shed 6 bases and J 0 bases; nucleotides not matched to a gene: 7.

The chain couples TRBV10-2 to TRBJ2-1; D possibly corresponds to TRBD2 (6 bases). CDR3 size: 14 residues. Deletions cut 6 bases from V and 6 bases from J, with 15 bases between. CDR1 and CDR2 from the germline V gene are WSHSY and SAAADI. This chain's CDR3 is CASSLASPPNEQFF. In nucleotides, the CDR3 is TGCGCCAGCAGCCTAGCGTCCCCCCCCAATGAGCAGTTCTTC.

V is TRBV9 and J is TRBJ2-7; the match to TRBD2 covers 7 bases. The length of the CDR3 is 14 residues. From germline, CDR1 is SGDLS and CDR2 YYNGEE. J gave up 3 bases and V 0 bases, and 3 bases lay outside the gene matches. The CDR3 nucleotides are TGTGCCAGCAGCGTAGGGGGAGGGGACTACGAGCAGTACTTC. Translated: CASSVGGGDYEQYF.

The chain has TRBV7-6 and TRBJ2-3; TRBD1 is a possible D gene (5 bases). Per the germline V gene, CDR1 is SGHVS and CDR2 is FNYEAQ. The CDR3 contains 15 residues. The ends were cut back, 4 bases at V and 0 bases at J, with 11 bases in the middle. The CDR3 loop is CASSSRQTSTDTQYF. The CDR3 DNA reads as TGTGCCAGCAGCTCCCGACAGACCAGCACAGATACGCAGTATTTT. Full variable domain (missing parts from reference TRBV7-6 and TRBJ2-3): GAGVSQSPRYKVTKRGQDVALRCDPISGHVSLYWYRQALGQGPEFLTYFNYEAQQDKSGLPNDRFSAERPEGSISTLTIQRTEQRDSAMYRCASSSRQTSTDTQYFGPGTRLTVL.

The V call is TRBV2, the J call TRBJ1-5; no reliable D call. V gave up 5 bases and J gave up 5 bases, with 19 bases separating them. The CDR3 is made up of 16 amino acids. Looked up from germline, CDR1 is SNHLY and CDR2 is FYNNEI. The chain's CDR3 is CASSQGSGYPHQPQHF. The CDR3 nucleotides are TGTGCCAGCAGTCAAGGATCGGGGTATCCCCATCAGCCCCAGCATTTT.

The genes are TRBV5-4 and TRBJ1-4; 10 nucleotides match TRBD1. Germline V lookup: CDR1 SGHNT, CDR2 YYREEE (reference sequence). Trimming cost V 5 bases and J 13 bases; bases outside gene matches: 14. The length of the CDR3 is 15 residues. CDR3 in amino acids: CASSRGQGGLERLFF. CDR3 DNA sequence: TGTGCCAGCAGTCGCGGACAGGGGGGACTCGAGAGACTGTTTTTT.

The chain carries TRBV10-1 and TRBJ1-5, with D possibly TRBD1 on 6 matching bases. V was trimmed by 6 bases and J by 0 bases, leaving 18 bases between them. In germline, CDR1 is WNHNN, CDR2 SYGVQD (reference sequence). The CDR3 has 17 amino acids. CDR3 protein: CASRQSWTENSNQPQHF. The CDR3 DNA is TGCGCCAGCAGACAATCTTGGACAGAAAATAGCAATCAGCCCCAGCATTTT.

This sequence joins TRBV6-1 and TRBJ2-7; 7 bases are a match to TRBD1. Unmatched junction bases numbered 13, after V lost 5 bases and J lost 12 bases. There are 13 residues in the CDR3. Germline CDR1 MNHNS, CDR2 SASEGT. In DNA, the CDR3 is TGTGCCAGCAGTTCCGGGACAGACCATTCAGGGTACTTC. It is translated as CASSSGTDHSGYF.

This clone was counted a single time. The rearrangement uses TRBV7-9 and TRBJ1-2; TRBD1 matches at 11 bases. Unmatched junction bases numbered 1, after V lost 4 bases and J lost 3 bases. The CDR3 runs to 14 residues. Germline CDR1 SEHNR, CDR2 FQNEAQ (reference sequence). CDR3 DNA: TGTGCCAGCAGCTCGGGACAGGGGGACTATGGCTACACCTTC. The encoded protein is CASSSGQGDYGYTF.

The rearrangement uses TRBV5-4 and TRBJ2-7; TRBD2 agrees at 7 bases. CDR1 and CDR2 from the germline V gene are SGHNT and YYREEE (reference sequence). The trim removed 2 bases at V and 2 bases at J, leaving 1 base unmatched. The CDR3 consists of 13 residues. The CDR3 protein is CASSFGGTYEQYF. In DNA, the CDR3 is TGTGCCAGCAGCTTCGGGGGGACCTACGAGCAGTACTTC. Using reference TRBV5-4 and TRBJ2-7 for the parts outside the CDR3, the full variable domain is ETGVTQSPTHLIKTRGQQVTLRCSSQSGHNTVSWYQQALGQGPQFIFQYYREEENGRGNFPPRFSGLQFPNYSSELNVNALELDDSALYLCASSFGGTYEQYFGPGTRLTVT.

Here the CDR3 reads CASTSLGGGGVNTEAFF. The CDR3 nucleotides are TGTGCCAGTACCTCATTGGGAGGTGGAGGGGTGAACACTGAAGCTTTCTTT. The rearrangement links TRBV19 to TRBJ1-1, with D maybe TRBD1 (5 bases). The CDR3 has 17 amino acids. V was cut by 7 bases and J by 0 bases, with 21 bases left in between. The germline gives CDR1 LNHDA, CDR2 SQIVND (reference sequence).

The V gene is TRBV7-3, the J gene TRBJ1-2; 7 nucleotides align to TRBD1. Unmatched junction bases numbered 8, after V lost 5 bases and J lost 8 bases. The CDR3 is 13 amino acids. Germline V CDR1 and CDR2: SGHTA, FQGTGA. The CDR3, as DNA: TGTGCCAGCAGCCCGACAGGGCTGGGGGGCTACACCTTC. Protein: CASSPTGLGGYTF.

Only a few counts were recorded for this clone. The chain carries TRBV6-6 and TRBJ2-7; possibly TRBD1 for D (5 bases). CDR1 and CDR2 (germline): MNHNY, SVGAGI (reference sequence). CDR3 size: 16 residues. V shed 0 bases and J shed 1 base, with 13 bases lying between them. CDR3 sequence (DNA): TGTGCCAGCAGTTACTCACAGGTCTTCGGTTCCTACGAGCAGTACTTC. Translating it yields CASSYSQVFGSYEQYF.

Points on this clone: Compared with germline, one end of the junction differs, possibly owing to a read error. The chain has TRBV4-1 and TRBJ1-2; D not certain. CDR1 is MGHRA and CDR2 is YSYEKL in the germline V gene. This CDR3 has 12 residues. CDR3 sequence: CASSQADYGYTF. The CDR3 coding sequence is TGCGCCAGCAGTCAAGCGGACTATGGCTACACCTTC.

The V and J genes are TRBV28 and TRBJ1-4; D uncertain. Germline V gene lookup returns CDR1 MDHEN and CDR2 SYDVKM. The CDR3 consists of 12 residues. Trimming cost V 2 bases and J 7 bases, with 5 bases left between them. CDR3 amino acids: CASSLRGEKLFF. Here the CDR3 DNA reads TGTGCCAGCAGTTTACGGGGTGAAAAACTGTTTTTT.

The chain has TRBV5-1 and TRBJ1-1; 7 bases align to TRBD1. Germline lookup yields CDR1 SGHRS and CDR2 YFSETQ. This CDR3 spans 15 amino acids. The V segment lost 0 bases and the J segment 4 bases; nucleotides outside the gene matches: 6. The CDR3: CASSLDGQGGTEAFF. In nucleotides, the CDR3 is TGCGCCAGCAGCTTGGACGGGCAGGGGGGCACTGAAGCTTTCTTT.

The J gene is TRBJ2-7, the V gene TRBV5-1; TRBD2 agrees at 7 bases. V lost 4 bases, J lost 4 bases, and 8 bases stayed unmatched. The germline V gene has CDR1 SGHRS and CDR2 YFSETQ. This CDR3 contains 14 residues. This CDR3 is CASSLDPGGYEQYF. CDR3 bases: TGCGCCAGCAGCCTGGACCCGGGGGGTTACGAGCAGTACTTC.

The rearrangement uses TRBV18 and TRBJ1-3, with D hard to call. Trimming left V 0 bases short and J 0 bases short, with 12 bases between. The CDR3 consists of 17 residues. Germline loops: CDR1 KGHSH, CDR2 LQKENI. The CDR3 here is CASSPPQTLRSGNTIYF. CDR3 sequence (DNA): TGTGCCAGCTCACCACCCCAGACTTTGCGCTCTGGAAACACCATATATTTT.